The 26 T cell receptor beta chains below were found in one sample sequenced in a study of T cell repertoires in cytomegalovirus infection. TCRdb re-analysed the reads in MiXCR, keeping a single row per CDR3 protein. The repertoire has some 120,000 distinct CDR3 sequences, roughly a tenth of them found once; the top ten carry 31%. Their target antigens are unknown. The sequenced sample consisted of PBMCs, sequenced either directly or after in vitro stimulation (not recorded which). The origin of the receptors is a human donor in good health (CMV status not recorded). Some clones in this sample may be carry-over from other donors' samples.

This clonotype was seen a handful of times. The CDR3 loop is CASSFSTALNSPLHF. Here the CDR3 DNA reads TGTGCCAGCAGCTTTTCTACAGCGCTTAATTCACCCCTCCACTTT. The chain joins TRBV7-8 to TRBJ1-6; D unclear. The CDR3 covers 15 residues. From germline, CDR1 is SGHVS and CDR2 FQNEAQ. Trimming took 3 bases from V and 6 from J, leaving 12 bases between them.

A single count supports this clonotype. V usage is TRBV9 and J usage is TRBJ2-1, with 13 bases fitting TRBD2. Germline trimming cut 0 bases from V and 0 bases from J; bases unmatched to any gene: 9. The CDR3 covers 20 residues. Germline values: CDR1 SGDLS, CDR2 YYNGEE. The CDR3 sequence: CASSVAQGLAGTSSYNEQFF. The CDR3 DNA follows: TGTGCCAGCAGCGTAGCTCAGGGACTAGCGGGAACGAGCTCCTACAATGAGCAGTTCTTC.

This clonotype appeared many times. The V gene is TRBV27, the J gene TRBJ1-1; D is unresolved. The V gene lost 0 bases and the J gene lost 0 bases, with 8 bases spanning the gap. The germline CDR1 and CDR2 sequences are MNHEY and SMNVEV (reference sequence). This CDR3 is 15 amino acids long. The CDR3 protein is CASSLSRIVNTEAFF. The CDR3 DNA follows: TGTGCCAGCAGTTTATCTAGAATCGTGAACACTGAAGCTTTCTTT.

V gene TRBV20-1 combines with J gene TRBJ1-1, with a possible D match to TRBD1 (6 bases). Trimming stripped 6 bases from V and 2 bases from J, with 19 bases between. Germline CDR1 is DFQATT and CDR2 is SNEGSKA (reference sequence). This CDR3 contains 15 residues. CDR3 in amino acids: CSAQSHPDRNTEAFF. CDR3 sequence (DNA): TGCAGTGCCCAGTCCCATCCGGACAGAAACACTGAAGCTTTCTTT.

This clonotype has ten or more counts. J is TRBJ1-1 and V is TRBV7-9; D gene unclear. The CDR3 consists of 13 residues. Germline values: CDR1 SEHNR, CDR2 FQNEAQ (reference sequence). V lost 2 bases, J lost 1 base, and 5 bases lay in between. Here the CDR3 DNA reads TGTGCCAGCAGCTTATGGGAGAACACTGAAGCTTTCTTT. Protein product: CASSLWENTEAFF.

This clonotype was counted at least ten times. This chain connects TRBV11-2 to TRBJ2-1; D might be TRBD1 (5 bases). This CDR3 region has 14 residues. The germline gives CDR1 SGHAT, CDR2 FQNNGV. Trimming left V 1 base short and J 1 base short, with 5 bases between. The CDR3 sequence is CASSLGQSYNEQFF. The CDR3 nucleotides read TGTGCCAGCAGCTTAGGACAGTCCTACAATGAGCAGTTCTTC.

This clonotype was counted ten times or more. The chain carries TRBV6-2 or TRBV6-3 and TRBJ2-5; 7 nucleotides match TRBD2. CDR3 length: 15 residues. V shed 6 bases and J 6 bases; nucleotides not matched to a gene: 13. In germline, CDR1 is MNHEY, CDR2 SVGEGT. CDR3 amino acids: CASRTAEGRGKTQYF. In DNA form, the CDR3 reads TGTGCCAGCAGGACCGCGGAGGGGAGGGGAAAGACCCAGTACTTC.

This clonotype has a count of ten or more. V gene TRBV19 combines with J gene TRBJ1-5; TRBD1 agrees at 9 bases. CDR1 LNHDA and CDR2 SQIVND come from the germline V gene (reference sequence). The CDR3 has 15 amino acids. J was trimmed by 7 bases and V by 5 bases; bases with no gene match: 9. CDR3 region: CASSQTGGRRQPQHF. The DNA for the CDR3 is TGTGCCAGTAGTCAGACAGGGGGACGGCGCCAGCCCCAGCATTTT.

This clonotype was recorded at least ten times. At one end the junction does not follow the germline gene, possibly because of a read error. The chain combines TRBV7-7 with TRBJ2-2; the D gene is possibly TRBD2 (6 bases). The CDR3 spans 16 residues. CDR1 and CDR2 from the germline V gene are SSHAT and FNYEAQ (reference sequence). CDR3 loop: CASSARDWMGTGELFF. The CDR3 nucleotides are TGTGCTAGCAGCGCCCGGGACTGGATGGGCACCGGGGAGCTGTTTTTT. Supplemented by reference TRBV7-7 and TRBJ2-2, the full variable domain reads GAGVSQSPRYKVTKRGQDVTLRCDPISSHATLYWYQQALGQGPEFLTYFNYEAQPDKSGLPSDRFSAERPEGSISTLTIQRTEQRDSAMYRCASSARDWMGTGELFFGEGSRLTVL.

The V and J genes are TRBV6-2 or TRBV6-3 and TRBJ2-1, with 7 bases aligning to TRBD2. CDR3 length: 20 residues. V shed 7 bases, J shed 4 bases, and the junction held 25 bases outside the gene matches. CDR1 is MNHEY and CDR2 is SVGEGT in the germline V gene. The CDR3 nucleotides are TGTGCCAGCAACTACCCAACTACGAGGGGACTATCGACAAGTTACAATGAGCAGTTCTTC. It codes for CASNYPTTRGLSTSYNEQFF.

This clonotype has a count of ten or more. V gene TRBV7-8 combines with J gene TRBJ2-7; 12 bases fit TRBD1. Germline V CDR1 and CDR2: SGHVS, FQNEAQ. The V gene end was trimmed by 5 bases and the J gene end by 5 bases; junction bases not matched to a gene: 10. The CDR3 is made up of 16 amino acids. The CDR3 region has the DNA TGTGCCAGCAGCCCAACTCCGGGACAGGGGGCCCACGAGCAGTACTTC. As protein: CASSPTPGQGAHEQYF.

This clonotype was recorded at least ten times. The chain combines TRBV28 with TRBJ2-2; 11 nucleotides line up with TRBD1. V trimming: 8 bases; J trimming: 6 bases; junction bases outside the gene matches: 8. The CDR3 contains 15 residues. Looked up from germline, CDR1 is MDHEN and CDR2 is SYDVKM. In DNA form, the CDR3 reads TGTGCCAGCTTAGGGACAGGGGGTTTCGCCGGGGAGCTGTTTTTT. Amino acid sequence: CASLGTGGFAGELFF.

The rearrangement uses TRBV5-6 and TRBJ1-5; TRBD1 matches at 7 bases. Germline V gene lookup returns CDR1 SGHDT and CDR2 YYEEEE. The CDR3 is 15 residues long. Trimming removed 4 bases from V and 7 bases from J; junction bases left unmatched: 11. The DNA of the CDR3 is TGTGCCAGCAGCCGGAGGAAGGGGGCAACGCAGCCCCAGCATTTT. Its protein is CASSRRKGATQPQHF.

As DNA, the CDR3 is TGTGCCAGCAGCTTTGGACAGGGGACCCACGAGCAGTACGTC. Its protein is CASSFGQGTHEQYV. The rearrangement links TRBV11-2 to TRBJ2-7; TRBD1 matches 9 bases. The CDR3 covers 14 residues. Germline values: CDR1 SGHAT, CDR2 FQNNGV. The J segment lost 5 bases and the V segment lost 3 bases, leaving 5 bases of the junction unmatched.

This chain links TRBV27 with TRBJ1-1, with 7 bases aligning to TRBD1. This CDR3 is built from 13 residues. The germline V gene encodes CDR1 MNHEY and CDR2 SMNVEV (reference sequence). Trimming removed 10 bases from V and 4 bases from J; junction bases left unmatched: 9. CDR3 residues: CATRQGGSTEAFF. DNA for the CDR3: TGTGCCACCAGACAGGGAGGGAGCACTGAAGCTTTCTTT.

The J gene is TRBJ1-1, the V gene TRBV29-1; D unresolved. The V gene's germline CDR1 is SQVTM and CDR2 ANQGSEA. The ends were cut back, 3 bases at V and 0 bases at J, with 8 bases in the middle. The CDR3 runs 13 residues. The CDR3 is CSVERLMNTEAFF. The CDR3 DNA follows: TGCAGCGTTGAGAGGTTGATGAACACTGAAGCTTTCTTT.

This chain joins TRBV10-3 and TRBJ2-7; D uncertain. The length of the CDR3 is 14 residues. The V end lost 1 base, the J end lost 3 bases, and 10 bases lay between the germline ends. The germline V gene has CDR1 ENHRY and CDR2 SYGVKD. CDR3 sequence reads: CAISELSANYEQYF. The CDR3 DNA sequence: TGTGCCATCAGTGAGTTGTCGGCAAACTACGAGCAGTACTTC.

Ten or more counts support this clonotype. This chain links TRBV28 with TRBJ2-7; TRBD1 matches 7 bases. The CDR3 has 17 residues. The V segment lost 5 bases and the J segment 4 bases; nucleotides outside the gene matches: 17. The germline V gene has CDR1 MDHEN and CDR2 SYDVKM. The CDR3 DNA reads as TGTGCCAGCAGTCCTTGGGACAGTCTTACGTTGTTGTACGAGCAGTACTTC. This translates into CASSPWDSLTLLYEQYF.

Ten or more counts support this clonotype. The chain employs TRBV30 and TRBJ1-6, with D perhaps TRBD1 (5 bases). V dropped 0 bases and J dropped 1 base, with 16 bases sitting between them. There are 18 residues in the CDR3. Germline CDR1 GTSNPN, CDR2 SVGIG (reference sequence). This CDR3 is CAWSVQRGMDSYNSPLHF. The CDR3 region has the DNA TGTGCCTGGAGTGTACAAAGGGGAATGGATTCCTATAATTCACCCCTCCACTTT.

The gene calls are TRBV6-2 or TRBV6-3 and TRBJ2-7; no firm D call. Trimming cost V 4 bases and J 1 base, with 17 bases left between them. CDR1 MNHEY and CDR2 SVGEGT come from the germline V gene. The CDR3 runs to 16 residues. CDR3 bases: TGTGCCAGCAGTTTCTTGGTTACAACATCTTCCTACGAGCAGTACTTC. Amino acids: CASSFLVTTSSYEQYF.

This clonotype was seen ten or more times. Here the CDR3 DNA reads TGTGCCAGCAGCCGGACAGGGGGCGAGACCCAGTACTTC. It codes for CASSRTGGETQYF. V and J are TRBV11-2 and TRBJ2-5, with 11 bases lining up with TRBD1. Germline CDR1 SGHAT, CDR2 FQNNGV. The CDR3 sequence is 13 residues long. V gave up 5 bases and J gave up 5 bases; unmatched junction bases: 1.

This clonotype came up many times. J is TRBJ1-1 and V is TRBV7-2; maybe TRBD1 (6 bases). The germline V gene has CDR1 SGHTA and CDR2 FQGNSA. V lost 1 base, J lost 1 base, and 19 bases lay in between. The CDR3 contains 18 residues. In nucleotides, the CDR3 is TGTGCCAGCAGCTTAGTTCGGTGGGGGGCTCTGGAGAACACTGAAGCTTTCTTT. This gives the protein CASSLVRWGALENTEAFF.

This chain links TRBV11-3 with TRBJ2-2; D is possibly TRBD2 (6 bases). There are 16 residues in the CDR3. Trimming cost V 3 bases and J 1 base, with 12 bases left between them. CDR1 is SGHNT, CDR2 YENEEA, per germline. DNA for the CDR3: TGTGCCAGCAGCTTGGGGGGAGCTTTGAACACCGGGGAGCTGTTTTTT. Translated, it gives CASSLGGALNTGELFF.

This clonotype was detected many times. The chain uses TRBV7-8 and TRBJ2-1; D is perhaps TRBD2 (6 bases). CDR1 is SGHVS, CDR2 FQNEAQ, per germline. V lost 6 bases and J 0 bases, leaving 15 bases between the germline ends. The length of the CDR3 is 16 residues. CDR3: CASRIGVSGSYNEQFF. Written as DNA, the CDR3 is TGTGCCAGCAGGATAGGGGTTAGCGGCTCCTACAATGAGCAGTTCTTC.

The genes are TRBV5-4 and TRBJ2-5; 7 nucleotides match TRBD2. Germline V gene sequence: CDR1 SGHNT, CDR2 YYREEE (reference sequence). CDR3 size: 15 residues. Losses at the gene ends were 3 bases for V and 3 bases for J; bases not matched to a gene: 8. The chain's CDR3 is CASSSSLGLEETQYF. The DNA for the CDR3 is TGTGCCAGCAGCTCATCCCTCGGACTAGAAGAGACCCAGTACTTC.

This clonotype was picked up many times. The V gene is TRBV7-2, the J gene TRBJ1-6; TRBD1 is a possible D gene (6 bases). V was clipped by 10 bases and J by 6 bases, with 13 bases between them. CDR1 SGHTA and CDR2 FQGNSA come from the germline V gene. The CDR3 totals 13 residues. CDR3 protein: CATRTALNSPLHF. CDR3 DNA sequence: TGTGCCACTCGGACAGCGCTTAATTCACCCCTCCACTTT.